The clone carrying this T cell receptor (beta chain) was observed at least ten times. The antigen is not known. This CDR3 comprises 12 residues. Trimming pared 0 bases from V and 4 bases from J, leaving 5 bases between. The germline V gene has CDR1 SQVTM and CDR2 ANQGSEA. Constant-region reverse primers amplified full-length variable regions, followed by semi-nested Nested Universal Primer A PCR. One entry per CDR3 protein results from TCRdb running MiXCR on the 5' RACE reads. In the table there are nearly 40,000 distinct CDR3 sequences, 18% of which are singletons. Study-wide points: In terms of TCR gene usage, tumor memory CD4+ T cells clustered together with blood and lymph node memory CD4+ cells, as well as with lymph node naive CD4+ cells. The larger-cohort validation was restricted to a single TCR beta V-J rearrangement rather than whole repertoires.

Naive CD4+ T cells were purified with Tregs depleted by CD25. The chain carries TRBV29-1 and TRBJ2-3; D unclear. Input material: naive CD4+ T cells sorted from a lymph node. The subset was: naive CD4+ T cells, CD4+CD45RA+CD25-. The TCR was taken from a female donor with breast cancer. In DNA form, the CDR3 reads TGCAGCGTTGAAGAACGTCCAGATACGCAGTATTTT. Translated: CSVEERPDTQYF.